The source of this TCR beta chain is a study of PD-1 blockade in classical Hodgkin lymphoma (dated by TCRdb to the early 2020s). About the study as a whole: Nivolumab dosing was 3 mg/kg intravenously every 2 weeks, continuing until either disease progression or unacceptable toxicity. The study used TCR beta sequencing and CyTOF to define a peripheral blood immune signature of response to PD-1 blockade in classical Hodgkin lymphoma.

The CDR3, from cysteine to phenylalanine, totals 22 residues. Only the CDR3 DNA is retained, 66 bases long and in frame from the first base. The CDR1 and CDR2 encoded by the germline V gene are LGHNT and FRNRAP. Trimmed from V: 0 bases; trimmed from J: 0 bases; junction bases lacking a gene match: 16. General study outcomes and caveats: Diversity was lower in patients who began nivolumab less than 1 year after ASCT, so these patients were left out of later analyses to avoid confounding by immune reconstitution. A significant rise by C4D1 was seen in CD4+ but not CD8+ TCR diversity (p=0.0027 vs p=0.16), with the rise being most apparent in complete responders (p=0.02). Baseline TCR diversity was reported as lower in newly diagnosed patients than in healthy donors, and lower still in relapsed/refractory patients. Baseline diversity similar to that of newly diagnosed patients was observed in trial patients achieving complete response, whereas significantly lower diversity was observed in partial responders and progressors. The study was limited to a single clinical trial cohort, and causes of repertoire differences, possibly disease activity or prior therapy, remained undefined.

Of note for this clone: Which antigen it targets is not known. Per-nucleotide qualities are absent, and no much larger clonotype sits a single base away.

The Qiagen DNeasy kit was used to extract genomic DNA both from unsorted PBMCs and from the negatively selected CD4+ and CD8+ fractions. TCR beta CDR3 regions were subjected to amplification by immunoSEQ multiplex PCR with primers that anneal to V and J segments. Amplification bias was minimized using a synthetic immune receptor repertoire, and residual bias was removed computationally after sequencing. Per the original workflow: Custom Python scripts were used to quantify repertoire diversity as the Shannon entropy index. Unsorted, CD4+ and CD8+ repertoires were analyzed separately, except for combined analyses in which CD4+ and CD8+ sequences were merged in silico. Clonal expansion was defined as a frequency increase of at least 2-fold after treatment compared with C1D1, and clones undetected at baseline were assigned a pseudocount of 0.5. Singleton clones were defined as clones with 0 or 1 copy at C1D1, and non-singleton clones were defined as clones with 2 or more copies. Clones expanded in unsorted samples were labelled as CD4+, CD8+ or unknown by matching protein sequences in sorted samples from the same patient. Wilcoxon tests were applied to paired samples to test diversity changes from C1D1 to C4D1. Entries here come from immuneACCESS through TCRdb and include only in-frame sequences with V and J called. Some clones fail to appear in such tables; in the studies checked, an unresolved V gene covers under half of the shortfall, and the cause of the remainder is unknown. V, J and clone size are taken as reported in that table, and D and trimming were inferred from the DNA itself. In all, the sample holds 90,000 to 130,000 clones, and roughly nine tenths of those were seen once. Less than 20% of the sample rests with the top ten.

Per the publication, the time point label means: cycle 2 day 1 (C2D1) of nivolumab. Relapse after autologous stem cell transplantation had occurred in all trial patients, and cohorts A, B and C were distinguished by prior brentuximab vedotin exposure. The trial cohort comprised approximately 55 patients with relapsed/refractory classical Hodgkin lymphoma whose best overall responses were complete response, partial response or progressive disease. In the multi-cohort phase II CheckMate 205 trial, trial patients received single-agent nivolumab. An independent review committee assessed best overall response using the 2007 International Working Group response criteria. PBMCs from the trial were collected at three points: immediately before nivolumab initiation (C1D1), and during therapy at cycle 2 day 1 and cycle 4 day 1. Peripheral blood was collected in 8 mL Vacutainer Cell Preparation Tubes, from which PBMCs were isolated by centrifugation and then cryopreserved.

This TCR was recovered from a human donor with classical Hodgkin lymphoma. The sequence joins TRBV12-5 to TRBJ2-3; TRBD2 lines up with 12 middle nucleotides. The sequenced sample was peripheral blood mononuclear cells (PBMCs), obtained before the second cycle of nivolumab. The nucleotide sequence reads as follows: TGTGCTAGTGGTTTGGTACTTCGAGGCCTCTCGGGGACTAGCGGGAGCACAGATACGCAGTATTTT. Its translation is CASGLVLRGLSGTSGSTDTQYF.